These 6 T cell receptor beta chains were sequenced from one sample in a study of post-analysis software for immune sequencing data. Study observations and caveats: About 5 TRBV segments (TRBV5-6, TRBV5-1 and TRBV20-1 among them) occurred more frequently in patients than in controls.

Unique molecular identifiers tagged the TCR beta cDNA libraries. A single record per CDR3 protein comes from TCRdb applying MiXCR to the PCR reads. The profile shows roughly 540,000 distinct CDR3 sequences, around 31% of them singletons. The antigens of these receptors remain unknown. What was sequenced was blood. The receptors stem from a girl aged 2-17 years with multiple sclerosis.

CDR3 amino acids: CASSVAGGSSYNEQFF. The CDR3 DNA reads TGTGCCAGCAGCGTAGCGGGGGGAAGCTCCTACAATGAGCAGTTCTTC. The genes are TRBV9 and TRBJ2-1, with 7 bases fitting TRBD2. CDR1 is SGDLS, CDR2 YYNGEE, per germline. This CDR3 has 16 amino acids. V gave up 0 bases and J gave up 0 bases; unmatched junction bases: 3.

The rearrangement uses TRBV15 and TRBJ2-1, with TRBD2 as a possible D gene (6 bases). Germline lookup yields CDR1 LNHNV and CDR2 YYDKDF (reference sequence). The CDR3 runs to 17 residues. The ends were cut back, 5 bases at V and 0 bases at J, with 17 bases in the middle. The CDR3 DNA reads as TGTGCCACCAGCGGAACCCCGACTAGTGCCTCCTACAATGAGCAGTTCTTC. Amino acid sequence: CATSGTPTSASYNEQFF.

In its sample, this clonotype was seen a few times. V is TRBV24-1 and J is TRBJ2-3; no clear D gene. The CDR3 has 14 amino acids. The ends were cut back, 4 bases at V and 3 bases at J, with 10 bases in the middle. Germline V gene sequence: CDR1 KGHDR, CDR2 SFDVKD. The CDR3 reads CATSDVRGTDTQYF. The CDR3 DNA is TGTGCCACCAGTGACGTTCGTGGGACAGATACGCAGTATTTT.

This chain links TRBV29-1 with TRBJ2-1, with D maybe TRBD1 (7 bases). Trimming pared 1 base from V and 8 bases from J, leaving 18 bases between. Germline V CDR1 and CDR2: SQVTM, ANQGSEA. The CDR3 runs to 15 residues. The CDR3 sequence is CSVEAGTGGTDEQFF. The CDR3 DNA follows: TGCAGCGTTGAAGCCGGGACTGGCGGGACAGATGAGCAGTTCTTC.

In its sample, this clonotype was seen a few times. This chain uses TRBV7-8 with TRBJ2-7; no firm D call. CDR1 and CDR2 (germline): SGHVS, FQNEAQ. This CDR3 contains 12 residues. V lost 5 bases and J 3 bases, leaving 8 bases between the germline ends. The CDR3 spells CASSVDNYEQYF. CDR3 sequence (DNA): TGTGCCAGCAGCGTTGACAACTACGAGCAGTACTTC.

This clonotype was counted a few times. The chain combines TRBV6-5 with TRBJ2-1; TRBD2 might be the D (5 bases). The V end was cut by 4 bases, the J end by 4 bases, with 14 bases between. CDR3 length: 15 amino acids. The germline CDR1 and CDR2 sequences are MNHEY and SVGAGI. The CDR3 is CASSSGLFAYNEQFF. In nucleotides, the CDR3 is TGTGCCAGCAGTTCAGGACTGTTCGCTTACAATGAGCAGTTCTTC.